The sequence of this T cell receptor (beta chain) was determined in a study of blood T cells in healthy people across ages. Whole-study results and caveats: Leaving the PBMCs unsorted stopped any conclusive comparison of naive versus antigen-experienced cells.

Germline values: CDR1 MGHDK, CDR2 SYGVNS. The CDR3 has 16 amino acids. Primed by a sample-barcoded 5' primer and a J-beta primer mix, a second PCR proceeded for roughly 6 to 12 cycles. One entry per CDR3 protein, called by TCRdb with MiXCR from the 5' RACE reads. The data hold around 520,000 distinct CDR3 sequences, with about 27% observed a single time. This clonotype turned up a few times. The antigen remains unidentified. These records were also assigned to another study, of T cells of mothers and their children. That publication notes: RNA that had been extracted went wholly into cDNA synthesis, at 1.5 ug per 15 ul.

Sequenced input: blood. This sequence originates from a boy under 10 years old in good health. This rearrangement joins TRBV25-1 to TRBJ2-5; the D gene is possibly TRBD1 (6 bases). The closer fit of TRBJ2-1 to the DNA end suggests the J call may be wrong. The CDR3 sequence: CASSGGRSGIYNEQFF. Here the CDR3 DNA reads TGTGCCAGCAGTGGGGGGCGGAGCGGAATTTACAATGAGCAGTTCTTC.